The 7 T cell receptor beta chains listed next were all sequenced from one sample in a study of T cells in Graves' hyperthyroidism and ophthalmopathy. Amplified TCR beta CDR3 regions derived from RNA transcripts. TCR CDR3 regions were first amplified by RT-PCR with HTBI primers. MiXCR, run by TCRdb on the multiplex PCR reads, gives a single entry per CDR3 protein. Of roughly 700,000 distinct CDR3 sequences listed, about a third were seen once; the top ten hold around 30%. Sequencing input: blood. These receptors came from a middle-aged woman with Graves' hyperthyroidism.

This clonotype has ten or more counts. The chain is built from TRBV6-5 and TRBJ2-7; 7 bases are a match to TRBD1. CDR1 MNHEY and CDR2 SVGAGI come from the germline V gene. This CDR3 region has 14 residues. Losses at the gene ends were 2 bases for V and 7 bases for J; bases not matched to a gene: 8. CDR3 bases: TGTGCCAGCAGTTACAATAAGGGGGCGCATGAGCAGTACTTC. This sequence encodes CASSYNKGAHEQYF.

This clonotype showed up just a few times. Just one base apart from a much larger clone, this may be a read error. The CDR3, as DNA: TGTGCCAGCAGCCCCCTGGCGGGAAGCTATGGCTACACCTTC. Protein sequence: CASSPLAGSYGYTF. The gene calls are TRBV7-9 and TRBJ1-2, with unresolved D. This CDR3 is built from 14 residues. CDR1 SEHNR and CDR2 FQNEAQ come from the germline V gene (reference sequence). Deletions cut 5 bases from V and 4 bases from J, with 14 bases between.

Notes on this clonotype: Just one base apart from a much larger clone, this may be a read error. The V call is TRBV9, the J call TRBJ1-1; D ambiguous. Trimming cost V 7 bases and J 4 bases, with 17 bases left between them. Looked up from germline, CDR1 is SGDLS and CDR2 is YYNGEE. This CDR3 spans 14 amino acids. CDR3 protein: CASGPREAGTEAFF. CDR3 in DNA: TGTGCCAGCGGCCCTCGGGAGGCGGGCACTGAAGCTTTCTTT.

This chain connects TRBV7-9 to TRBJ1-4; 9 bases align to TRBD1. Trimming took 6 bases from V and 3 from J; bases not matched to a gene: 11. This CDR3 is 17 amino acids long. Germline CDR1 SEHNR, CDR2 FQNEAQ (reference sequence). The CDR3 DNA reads TGTGCCAGCAGTCTCGTGGGGGGACAGGGCTCTAATGAAAAACTGTTTTTT. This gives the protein CASSLVGGQGSNEKLFF.

The CDR3 here is CASSQEIGGGNSPLHF. The CDR3 DNA reads as TGCGCCAGCAGCCAAGAGATTGGGGGGGGTAATTCACCCCTCCACTTT. The chain uses TRBV4-3 and TRBJ1-6, with D perhaps TRBD1 (5 bases). This CDR3 region has 16 residues. Germline assignment: CDR1 LGHNA and CDR2 YSLEER. Trimming stripped 0 bases from V and 6 bases from J, with 12 bases between.

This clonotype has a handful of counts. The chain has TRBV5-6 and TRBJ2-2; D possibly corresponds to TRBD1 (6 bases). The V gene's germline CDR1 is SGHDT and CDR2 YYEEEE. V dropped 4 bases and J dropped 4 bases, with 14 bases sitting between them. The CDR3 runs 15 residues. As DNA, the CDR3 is TGTGCCAGCAGCCGTAACAGGGTTGGCACCGGGGAGCTGTTTTTT. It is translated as CASSRNRVGTGELFF. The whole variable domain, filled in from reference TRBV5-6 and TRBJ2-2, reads DAGVTQSPTHLIKTRGQQVTLRCSPKSGHDTVSWYQQALGQGPQFIFQYYEEEERQRGNFPDRFSGHQFPNYSSELNVNALLLGDSALYLCASSRNRVGTGELFFGEGSRLTVL.

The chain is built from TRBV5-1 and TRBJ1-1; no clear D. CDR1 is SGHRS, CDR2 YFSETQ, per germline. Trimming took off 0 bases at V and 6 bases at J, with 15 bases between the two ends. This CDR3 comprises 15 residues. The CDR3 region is CASSLALGNFAEAFF. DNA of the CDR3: TGCGCCAGCAGCTTGGCCTTGGGGAATTTCGCTGAAGCTTTCTTT.